These 31 T cell receptor beta chains were sequenced from one sample in a study of T-cell reconstitution after alpha-beta-depleted transplantation in children. Unique molecular identifiers tagged the TCRbeta library. TCRdb processed the PCR reads anew with MiXCR; each CDR3 protein has one entry. The sample contains 500,000 to 650,000 distinct CDR3 sequences, approximately 13% of which appear only once. The specimen comprised PBMCs, mostly from graft donor cells, sampled 360 days after TCRalphabeta/CD19-depleted stem cell transplant. Receptors originate from a male patient between 5 and 17 years old who had a stem cell transplant for acute myeloid leukemia, so the T cells may come from the graft donor.

This chain links TRBV19 with TRBJ2-3, with 11 bases aligning to TRBD2. Germline CDR1 is LNHDA and CDR2 is SQIVND (reference sequence). Unmatched junction bases numbered 14, after V lost 6 bases and J lost 3 bases. This CDR3 region has 18 residues. The CDR3 region has the DNA TGTGCCAGTAGCCCCGATATTAGCGGGAGGGCCTGGACAGATACGCAGTATTTT. Protein sequence: CASSPDISGRAWTDTQYF.

DNA for the CDR3: TGTGCCACCAGTGATCCCGCCCCGGCGGGGAAATACAATGAGCAGTTCTTC. Its translation: CATSDPAPAGKYNEQFF. The J gene is TRBJ2-1, the V gene TRBV24-1; tentatively, D is TRBD2 (6 bases). Germline-derived CDR1 and CDR2 are KGHDR and SFDVKD. Trimming removed 3 bases from V and 4 bases from J, with 18 bases in between. The CDR3 runs to 17 residues.

This clonotype was detected ten times or more. This sequence joins TRBV4-3 and TRBJ1-2, with no clear D. The V end was cut by 1 base, the J end by 4 bases, with 13 bases between. Per the germline V gene, CDR1 is LGHNA and CDR2 is YSLEER. The CDR3 sequence is 15 residues long. The CDR3: CASSQGTTAAYGYTF. The CDR3, as DNA: TGCGCCAGCAGCCAAGGTACCACAGCGGCCTATGGCTACACCTTC.

The chain carries TRBV25-1 and TRBJ2-1; D is unresolved. This CDR3 has 13 residues. Germline CDR1 is MGHDK and CDR2 is SYGVNS. The V end lost 1 base, the J end lost 5 bases, and 6 bases lay between the germline ends. The CDR3: CASSEFTHNEQFF. The CDR3 region has the DNA TGTGCCAGCAGTGAATTTACCCACAATGAGCAGTTCTTC.

A remark on this clonotype: The junction differs from germline at one of its ends, possibly a read error. This chain links TRBV7-7 with TRBJ2-1, with 9 nucleotides matching TRBD1. CDR3 size: 14 residues. The V gene's germline CDR1 is SSHAT and CDR2 FNYEAQ (reference sequence). CDR3 protein: CASSLATGGGEQFF. The DNA for the CDR3 is TGTGCTAGCAGCTTAGCTACAGGGGGCGGTGAGCAGTTCTTC.

This chain connects TRBV18 to TRBJ2-4; 11 nucleotides agree with TRBD1. J was trimmed by 2 bases and V by 3 bases; bases with no gene match: 3. Germline values: CDR1 KGHSH, CDR2 LQKENI. The CDR3 consists of 16 residues. The DNA for the CDR3 is TGTGCCAGCTCACCGGGACAGGGGGTGCCCAAAAACATTCAGTACTTC. Protein sequence: CASSPGQGVPKNIQYF.

This clonotype has just a few counts. The chain recombines TRBV20-1 with TRBJ2-7; the match to TRBD2 covers 7 bases. J lost 2 bases, V lost 1 base, and 8 bases had no gene match. From germline, CDR1 is DFQATT and CDR2 SNEGSKA (reference sequence). There are 15 residues in the CDR3. CDR3 protein: CSARGEAGPTYEQYF. The CDR3 region has the DNA TGCAGTGCTAGAGGGGAAGCGGGACCTACCTACGAGCAGTACTTC.

The chain has TRBV18 and TRBJ2-3, with 11 bases lining up with TRBD2. CDR1 is KGHSH and CDR2 is LQKENI in the germline V gene. The J segment lost 6 bases and the V segment lost 4 bases, leaving 3 bases of the junction unmatched. The CDR3 consists of 14 residues. CDR3 bases: TGTGCCAGCTCACTGAGGACTAGCGGGGATACGCAGTATTTT. Its translation is CASSLRTSGDTQYF.

This chain joins TRBV30 and TRBJ1-2, with 7 bases matching TRBD1. Per the germline V gene, CDR1 is GTSNPN and CDR2 is SVGIG (reference sequence). This CDR3 contains 15 residues. V lost 5 bases to trimming and J lost 4 bases; unmatched junction nucleotides: 13. CDR3 in DNA: TGTGCCTGGCAGACAGGGTCGGTCCCCCTCTATGGCTACACCTTC. It encodes CAWQTGSVPLYGYTF.

This clonotype showed up many times. The chain recombines TRBV7-8 with TRBJ1-2; 8 positions match TRBD1. This CDR3 has 15 amino acids. CDR1 and CDR2 (germline): SGHVS, FQNEAQ. The V and J ends lost 3 bases and 3 bases, in that order; junction bases with no gene match: 6. DNA for the CDR3: TGTGCCAGCAGCTTTCACGCGACAGGGGACTATGGCTACACCTTC. This translates into CASSFHATGDYGYTF. Drawing the rest from reference TRBV7-8 and TRBJ1-2, the complete variable domain is GAGVSQSPRYKVAKRGQDVALRCDPISGHVSLFWYQQALGQGPEFLTYFQNEAQLDKSGLPSDRFFAERPEGSVSTLKIQRTQQEDSAVYLCASSFHATGDYGYTFGSGTRLTVV.

This clonotype was detected ten times or more. An end of the junction differs from the germline gene, which may be a read error. The chain is built from TRBV7-7 and TRBJ2-1, with TRBD1 as a possible D gene (5 bases). The CDR3 has 16 amino acids. CDR1 and CDR2 (germline): SSHAT, FNYEAQ (reference sequence). CDR3 sequence reads: CASSLVPRVPYNEQFF. The CDR3 DNA reads as TGTGCTAGCAGCTTAGTCCCCAGGGTCCCCTACAATGAGCAGTTCTTC.

The V call is TRBV7-3, the J call TRBJ1-1, with D tentatively TRBD1 (6 bases). V lost 1 base to trimming and J lost 2 bases, with 11 bases between them. This CDR3 is 15 amino acids long. Germline V CDR1 and CDR2: SGHTA, FQGTGA. CDR3 in DNA: TGTGCCAGCAGCTTAAACGGGGGCGCAAACACTGAAGCTTTCTTT. Amino acids: CASSLNGGANTEAFF.

This clonotype was counted a few times. The rearrangement links TRBV10-3 to TRBJ2-3; the match to TRBD2 covers 14 bases. Germline lookup yields CDR1 ENHRY and CDR2 SYGVKD. This CDR3 is built from 18 residues. J gave up 4 bases and V 10 bases, and 16 bases lay outside the gene matches. The CDR3 DNA is TGTGCCACCACCAGACCGGGACTAGCGGGAGCGGGGGCAGATACGCAGTATTTT. It encodes CATTRPGLAGAGADTQYF.

A few counts support this clonotype. This rearrangement joins TRBV18 to TRBJ1-6; D uncertain. CDR1 KGHSH and CDR2 LQKENI come from the germline V gene. V gave up 3 bases and J gave up 9 bases, with 15 bases separating them. The length of the CDR3 is 15 residues. The CDR3, as DNA: TGTGCCAGCTCACCTGTACTCGGTGACGTTTCACCCCTCCACTTT. It yields the protein CASSPVLGDVSPLHF.

The CDR3 loop is CASSELPGSGANVLTF. CDR3 bases: TGTGCCAGCAGTGAACTTCCCGGGTCTGGGGCCAACGTCCTGACTTTC. The rearrangement links TRBV25-1 to TRBJ2-6; no firm D call. CDR1 is MGHDK, CDR2 SYGVNS, per germline. The CDR3 is 16 residues long. Trimming stripped 2 bases from V and 1 base from J, with 9 bases between. The entire variable domain, with the rest obtained from reference TRBV25-1 and TRBJ2-6, is as follows: EADIYQTPRYLVIGTGKKITLECSQTMGHDKMYWYQQDPGMELHLIHYSYGVNSTEKGDLSSESTVSRIRTEHFPLTLESARPSHTSQYLCASSELPGSGANVLTFGAGSRLTVL.

This clonotype was counted a few times. J is TRBJ2-4 and V is TRBV20-1; 7 bases match TRBD2. V lost 5 bases and J lost 4; bases outside the gene matches: 2. The CDR3 spans 12 residues. CDR1 and CDR2 from the germline V gene are DFQATT and SNEGSKA (reference sequence). CDR3 DNA sequence: TGCAGTGCTTGGGGGGGGAAAAACATTCAGTACTTC. Its protein product is CSAWGGKNIQYF.

The chain carries TRBV20-1 and TRBJ2-5, with D tentatively TRBD2 (6 bases). With 6 bases removed from V and 2 bases from J, the gap between germline ends came to 10 bases. Germline V gene lookup returns CDR1 DFQATT and CDR2 SNEGSKA (reference sequence). This CDR3 region has 12 residues. In DNA, the CDR3 is TGCAGTGCGCGGGACGTACAAGAGACCCAGTACTTC. It specifies CSARDVQETQYF.

In this sample, this clonotype turned up a few times. The chain joins TRBV6-2 or TRBV6-3 to TRBJ2-7, with D perhaps matching TRBD1 (5 bases). V shed 0 bases and J shed 5 bases, with 11 bases lying between them. The CDR3 is made up of 14 amino acids. The germline CDR1 and CDR2 sequences are MNHEY and SVGEGT. The CDR3 protein is CASSYSTVGNEQYF. The CDR3 DNA reads as TGTGCCAGCAGTTACTCGACAGTCGGCAACGAGCAGTACTTC.

The chain employs TRBV29-1 and TRBJ2-5; D remains unclear. CDR1 and CDR2 from the germline V gene are SQVTM and ANQGSEA. V gave up 0 bases and J gave up 2 bases, with 7 bases separating them. The CDR3 covers 13 residues. The CDR3 sequence: CSVEDLRQETQYF. The CDR3 DNA follows: TGCAGCGTTGAAGATCTCCGGCAAGAGACCCAGTACTTC. The complete variable domain, with remaining parts taken from reference TRBV29-1 and TRBJ2-5, reads SAVISQKPSRDICQRGTSLTIQCQVDSQVTMMFWYRQQPGQSLTLIATANQGSEATYESGFVIDKFPISRPNLTFSTLTVSNMSPEDSSIYLCSVEDLRQETQYFGPGTRLLVL.

V usage is TRBV4-2 and J usage is TRBJ2-7, with 8 bases aligning to TRBD2. This CDR3 is 15 amino acids long. V was pared by 5 bases and J by 7 bases, with 13 bases of the junction left unmatched. The germline gives CDR1 LGHNA, CDR2 YNFKEQ. CDR3 sequence: CASSDQLSGVWEQYF. CDR3 nucleotides: TGTGCCAGCAGCGATCAGCTTAGCGGGGTCTGGGAGCAGTACTTC.

The chain has TRBV20-1 and TRBJ2-7, with 10 bases lining up with TRBD1. Germline values: CDR1 DFQATT, CDR2 SNEGSKA (reference sequence). V shed 4 bases and J 4 bases; nucleotides not matched to a gene: 7. CDR3 length: 14 residues. The CDR3 DNA sequence: TGCAGTGCTATCCGGACAGGGGGTGGGTACGAGCAGTACTTC. Its protein is CSAIRTGGGYEQYF.

The gene calls are TRBV7-8 and TRBJ2-7; the match to TRBD1 covers 11 bases. The CDR3 runs to 15 residues. V dropped 4 bases and J dropped 3; count of bases not matched to a gene: 5. In germline, CDR1 is SGHVS, CDR2 FQNEAQ. CDR3 DNA: TGTGCCAGCAGCTGGCTGGGACAGGGGGTCTACGAGCAGTACTTC. This codes for CASSWLGQGVYEQYF.

In its sample, this clonotype was seen a few times. One junction end disagrees with the germline gene, perhaps due to a read error. This chain uses TRBV7-7 with TRBJ2-1; the match to TRBD2 covers 8 bases. Per germline, CDR1 SSHAT and CDR2 FNYEAQ (reference sequence). The CDR3 is 18 amino acids. CDR3 loop: CASSLQTSGLSSYNEQFF. CDR3 DNA: TGTGCTAGCAGCTTACAAACTAGCGGCCTTTCCTCCTACAATGAGCAGTTCTTC.

The chain links TRBV5-1 to TRBJ2-3; D tentatively reads TRBD1 or TRBD2 (5 bases each). Between the trimmed V and J ends, which lost 4 bases and 3 bases, there was a span of 12 bases. CDR1 and CDR2 (germline): SGHRS, YFSETQ. The CDR3 totals 14 residues. The CDR3: CASSQGVGTDTQYF. The DNA for the CDR3 is TGCGCCAGCAGCCAGGGAGTAGGGACAGATACGCAGTATTTT. Full variable domain (missing parts from reference TRBV5-1 and TRBJ2-3): KAGVTQTPRYLIKTRGQQVTLSCSPISGHRSVSWYQQTPGQGLQFLFEYFSETQRNKGNFPGRFSGRQFSNSRSEMNVSTLELGDSALYLCASSQGVGTDTQYFGPGTRLTVL.

The chain is built from TRBV7-6 and TRBJ2-1; possibly TRBD1 for D (6 bases). This CDR3 region has 12 residues. The germline V and J ends were trimmed by 8 bases and 6 bases, with 11 bases remaining between them. Germline loops: CDR1 SGHVS, CDR2 FNYEAQ. CDR3 sequence reads: CASQGGPNEQFF. The DNA of the CDR3 is TGTGCCAGCCAAGGGGGACCCAATGAGCAGTTCTTC.

The V and J genes are TRBV4-1 and TRBJ2-3; D ambiguous. The CDR3 runs to 15 residues. Looked up from germline, CDR1 is MGHRA and CDR2 is YSYEKL. V was pared by 0 bases and J by 2 bases, with 9 bases between. This CDR3 reads CASSQDPADTDTQYF. In DNA form, the CDR3 reads TGCGCCAGCAGCCAAGATCCAGCAGACACAGATACGCAGTATTTT.

To note about this clonotype: The junction does not match germline at one end; this may be a read error. The chain is built from TRBV7-9 and TRBJ2-1; D not certain. The CDR3 has 9 amino acids. Germline values: CDR1 SEHNR, CDR2 FQNEAQ (reference sequence). The CDR3 bases are TGTGCCAGCAGCTTAGGGGCCGCCTTC. Amino acids: CASSLGAAF.

This clonotype was picked up a small number of times. The V and J genes are TRBV5-1 and TRBJ2-6; 13 bases map to TRBD2. CDR1 and CDR2 (germline): SGHRS, YFSETQ. The V segment lost 2 bases and the J segment 0 bases; nucleotides outside the gene matches: 8. The CDR3 has 20 residues. CDR3 protein: CASSFSLGTSGISGANVLTF. In DNA form, the CDR3 reads TGCGCCAGCAGCTTTTCCCTAGGGACTAGCGGGATCTCTGGGGCCAACGTCCTGACTTTC.

This chain joins TRBV20-1 and TRBJ1-2, with no clear D. CDR1 and CDR2 from the germline V gene are DFQATT and SNEGSKA (reference sequence). Trimming took off 3 bases at V and 8 bases at J, with 4 bases between the two ends. The length of the CDR3 is 9 residues. DNA of the CDR3: TGCAGTGCTAGTAAAGGCTACACCTTC. Amino acids: CSASKGYTF.

The CDR3 protein is CASSSPPRVVTYEQYF. In DNA, the CDR3 is TGTGCCAGCAGTTCCCCCCCACGAGTTGTAACCTACGAGCAGTACTTC. This chain connects TRBV12-3 or TRBV12-4 to TRBJ2-7, with D uncertain. CDR3 length: 16 residues. The ends were cut back, 4 bases at V and 2 bases at J, with 18 bases in the middle.

This clonotype showed up just a few times. The chain employs TRBV12-3 or TRBV12-4 and TRBJ2-1; 13 nucleotides agree with TRBD2. J gave up 4 bases and V 3 bases, and 3 bases lay outside the gene matches. The CDR3 consists of 16 residues. As DNA, the CDR3 is TGTGCCAGCAGTTTGACTAGCGGGAGGAAATACAATGAGCAGTTCTTC. Its translation is CASSLTSGRKYNEQFF.